Shown below are 9 T cell receptor beta chains from a single sample sequenced in a study of cytomegalovirus exposure and HLA in healthy donors. Researchers ran the PCR with 60 Vbeta and 13 Jbeta primers. TCRdb's table, derived via immunoSEQ multiplex PCR, lists solely in-frame clones and lacks some. The table lists approximately 180,000 clones. Sequencing was performed on PBMCs. These receptors all come from a man aged 25-45 years in good health and CMV-seronegative.

The V call is TRBV7-9, the J call TRBJ2-7, with 10 bases identical to TRBD2. The CDR3 is 15 residues long. V gave up 2 bases and J gave up 2 bases; unmatched junction bases: 3. Germline V gene data show CDR1 as SEHNR and CDR2 as FQNEAQ (reference sequence). CDR3 in amino acids: CASSLLAGETYEQYF. The CDR3 region has the DNA TGTGCCAGCAGCTTACTAGCGGGGGAAACCTACGAGCAGTACTTC.

V usage is TRBV9 and J usage is TRBJ2-1, with 11 bases identical to TRBD2. V lost 0 bases and J lost 3; bases outside the gene matches: 2. The CDR3 runs 16 residues. Germline V lookup: CDR1 SGDLS, CDR2 YYNGEE. The CDR3 coding sequence is TGTGCCAGCAGCGTAGTAGGACTAGCGGGCTACAATGAGCAGTTCTTC. Amino acid sequence: CASSVVGLAGYNEQFF.

The chain has TRBV7-3 and TRBJ2-1, with 9 nucleotides matching TRBD2. The CDR3 is 15 amino acids. Germline CDR1 and CDR2: SGHTA and FQGTGA. Trimming at V came to 4 bases and at J to 7 bases, leaving 8 bases not matched to a gene. The CDR3 protein is CASSSLGRGGNEQFF. DNA for the CDR3: TGTGCCAGCAGCTCCCTGGGGCGGGGGGGGAATGAGCAGTTCTTC. Combining the CDR3 with reference TRBV7-3 and TRBJ2-1 gives the whole variable domain GAGVSQTPSNKVTEKGKYVELRCDPISGHTALYWYRQSLGQGPEFLIYFQGTGAADDSGLPNDRFFAVRPEGSVSTLKIQRTERGDSAVYLCASSSLGRGGNEQFFGPGTRLTVL.

The chain combines TRBV28 with TRBJ1-4; no reliable D call. Trimming cost V 5 bases and J 7 bases, with 8 bases left between them. The CDR3 length is 12 residues. Germline V lookup: CDR1 MDHEN, CDR2 SYDVKM. The CDR3 nucleotides are TGTGCCAGCAGTGGGTACAGTGAAAAACTGTTTTTT. Translation: CASSGYSEKLFF.

This chain uses TRBV19 with TRBJ2-3; 10 bases map to TRBD2. The CDR3 totals 16 residues. The germline V gene encodes CDR1 LNHDA and CDR2 SQIVND (reference sequence). V gave up 3 bases and J gave up 3 bases; unmatched junction bases: 6. The CDR3, as DNA: TGTGCCAGTAGTATCCGGAGCGGGGGGGGGACAGATACGCAGTATTTT. Amino acid sequence: CASSIRSGGGTDTQYF.

The CDR3: CASTPGLENYEQYF. CDR3 nucleotides: TGTGCCAGCACTCCGGGACTGGAAAACTACGAGCAGTACTTC. The rearrangement links TRBV5-4 to TRBJ2-7; the D gene is possibly TRBD2 (6 bases). V gave up 6 bases and J gave up 3 bases, with 16 bases separating them. The CDR3 is made up of 14 amino acids. Germline CDR1 is SGHNT and CDR2 is YYREEE (reference sequence).

The genes are TRBV4-2 and TRBJ1-5, with TRBD1 matching over 8 bases. CDR1 is LGHNA, CDR2 YNFKEQ, per germline. The V segment lost 2 bases and the J segment 4 bases; nucleotides outside the gene matches: 7. This CDR3 has 16 residues. The CDR3 region is CASSQPGQEKNQPQHF. In DNA form, the CDR3 reads TGTGCCAGCAGCCAACCGGGACAGGAAAAGAATCAGCCCCAGCATTTT.

In DNA, the CDR3 is TGTGCCTGGAGTAAGGGGGTAGGGGGTATTTATGAAAAACTGTTTTTT. It encodes CAWSKGVGGIYEKLFF. The J gene is TRBJ1-4, the V gene TRBV30, with D possibly being TRBD1 (6 bases). CDR3 length equals 16 residues. Germline CDR1 reads GTSNPN; CDR2 reads SVGIG (reference sequence). V was trimmed by 2 bases and J by 6 bases, leaving 19 bases between them.

The chain joins TRBV5-6 to TRBJ2-1, with D perhaps matching TRBD2 (6 bases). The CDR3 loop spans 12 amino acids. Germline CDR1 SGHDT, CDR2 YYEEEE. Trimming removed 3 bases at V and 8 bases at J, with 9 bases between. CDR3 loop: CASSSAGHEQFF. Written as DNA, the CDR3 is TGTGCCAGCAGCTCAGCGGGCCATGAGCAGTTCTTC.